This TCR beta chain appears in the sequencing data of a study of T cell responses to AZD1222 COVID-19 vaccine. Germline V lookup: CDR1 KGHSY, CDR2 FQNENV. V was clipped by 2 bases and J by 8 bases, with 12 bases between them. The CDR3 sequence is 13 residues long. TCRdb keeps only in-frame clones here, not all; method: immunoSEQ multiplex PCR. This sample has some 120,000 clones, with roughly 91% found just once. Findings and caveats of the study: Sampling that yielded the repertoires occurred only after the peak T cell response.

Notes on this clone: Antigen specificity is unknown.

The clonotype was recovered from an adult in good health. The chain has TRBV16 and TRBJ1-2, with unresolved D. Source: peripheral blood, taken on day 0 of AZD1222 vaccination. This CDR3 reads CASSQLGLVGYTF. CDR3 DNA sequence: TGTGCCAGCAGCCAACTAGGGTTGGTCGGCTACACCTTC.